The 14 T cell receptor beta chains listed next were all sequenced from one sample in a study of blood T cell repertoires in COVID-19. TCRdb keeps only in-frame clones here, not all; method: immunoSEQ multiplex PCR. The table has around 200,000 clones, approximately 81% seen once. The sample comprised peripheral blood. These receptors were taken from a woman older than 75 with acute or convalescent COVID-19.

The chain recombines TRBV24-1 with TRBJ2-1; a possible D gene is TRBD2 (6 bases). CDR1 and CDR2 from the germline V gene are KGHDR and SFDVKD. The CDR3 sequence is 15 residues long. Trimming left V 7 bases short and J 0 bases short, with 12 bases between. The CDR3 reads CATSRGLPSYNEQFF. The CDR3 coding sequence is TGTGCCACCAGCAGAGGACTACCCTCCTACAATGAGCAGTTCTTC.

The gene calls are TRBV4-3 and TRBJ2-4; 10 nucleotides agree with TRBD2. The ends lost 4 bases at V and 7 bases at J; junction bases unmatched: 4. CDR1 and CDR2 (germline): LGHNA, YSLEER. The CDR3 has 14 residues. The CDR3 region has the DNA TGCGCCAGCAGCCGAGGGACTAGCGTGAACATTCAGTACTTC. Its protein product is CASSRGTSVNIQYF.

This clone was counted once. V is TRBV7-6 and J is TRBJ2-5; D uncertain. Trimming took off 6 bases at V and 5 bases at J, with 10 bases between the two ends. This CDR3 is 12 amino acids long. Germline CDR1 is SGHVS and CDR2 is FNYEAQ. CDR3 protein: CASSPSQETQYF. The CDR3 region has the DNA TGTGCCAGCAGTCCTTCGCAGGAGACCCAGTACTTC.

V gene TRBV3-1 (or the pseudogene TRBV3-2) combines with J gene TRBJ1-5; possible D gene TRBD1, 6 bases. The length of the CDR3 is 15 residues. Germline V gene data show CDR1 as LGHDT and CDR2 as YNNKEL (reference sequence). Trimming took 4 bases from V and 4 from J, leaving 14 bases between them. For the CDR3, the DNA is TGTGCCAGCAGCCTTGAGGGACACAAAAATCAGCCCCAGCATTTT. This sequence encodes CASSLEGHKNQPQHF.

The rearrangement links TRBV25-1 to TRBJ1-3, with D tentatively TRBD1 (5 bases). CDR1 is MGHDK, CDR2 SYGVNS, per germline. CDR3 size: 15 residues. V gave up 2 bases and J gave up 7 bases, with 15 bases separating them. CDR3 loop: CASSEIGALGNTIYF. As DNA, the CDR3 is TGTGCCAGCAGTGAAATTGGGGCCTTGGGGAACACCATATATTTT.

The gene calls are TRBV5-1 and TRBJ2-2; 10 bases are shared with TRBD1. V dropped 7 bases and J dropped 1; count of bases not matched to a gene: 7. Germline assignment: CDR1 SGHRS and CDR2 YFSETQ. The CDR3 length is 16 residues. CDR3 sequence reads: CASDSGTGVNTGELFF. In DNA, the CDR3 is TGCGCCAGCGACTCCGGGACAGGGGTGAACACCGGGGAGCTGTTTTTT.

Comments on this clone: At one end, the junction sequence differs from germline, possibly due to a read error. The V call is TRBV7-7, the J call TRBJ2-7, with 9 bases lining up with TRBD1. CDR1 and CDR2 (germline): SSHAT, FNYEAQ (reference sequence). The CDR3 length is 15 residues. CDR3: CASSLRGTGPYEQYF. The CDR3 coding sequence is TGTGCTAGCAGCTTACGTGGGACAGGGCCCTACGAGCAGTACTTC.

The chain couples TRBV28 to TRBJ1-1, with D unresolved. V was pared by 5 bases and J by 10 bases, with 11 bases between. The CDR3 spans 11 residues. Germline CDR1 MDHEN, CDR2 SYDVKM. CDR3 sequence reads: CASSTRESAFF. The DNA for the CDR3 is TGTGCCAGCAGTACTAGGGAGTCAGCTTTCTTT. Combining the CDR3 with reference TRBV28 and TRBJ1-1 gives the whole variable domain DVKVTQSSRYLVKRTGEKVFLECVQDMDHENMFWYRQDPGLGLRLIYFSYDVKMKEKGDIPEGYSVSREKKERFSLILESASTNQTSMYLCASSTRESAFFGQGTRLTVV.

V is TRBV2 and J is TRBJ1-5; tentative D call: TRBD1 (5 bases). Germline V gives CDR1 SNHLY, CDR2 FYNNEI. The CDR3 covers 14 residues. The V gene lost 5 bases and the J gene lost 1 base, with 9 bases spanning the gap. CDR3 nucleotides: TGTGCCAGCAGTCGAAAGGGGAGCAATCAGCCCCAGCATTTT. Its translation: CASSRKGSNQPQHF. The variable domain in full, with the rest retrieved from reference TRBV2 and TRBJ1-5, is EPEVTQTPSHQVTQMGQEVILRCVPISNHLYFYWYRQILGQKVEFLVSFYNNEISEKSEIFDDQFSVERPDGSNFTLKIRSTKLEDSAMYFCASSRKGSNQPQHFGDGTRLSIL.

The rearrangement uses TRBV15 and TRBJ1-3; 7 bases are shared with TRBD1. The CDR3 runs 13 residues. V lost 5 bases and J lost 4; bases outside the gene matches: 2. The germline gives CDR1 LNHNV, CDR2 YYDKDF (reference sequence). Here the CDR3 reads CATSPGQGNTIYF. For the CDR3, the DNA is TGTGCCACCAGCCCGGGACAGGGAAACACCATATATTTT.

Only one count was recorded for this clone. This chain joins TRBV27 and TRBJ2-7; D may be TRBD1 (6 bases). This CDR3 is 14 amino acids long. Between the trimmed V and J ends, which lost 8 bases and 0 bases, there was a span of 14 bases. Germline values: CDR1 MNHEY, CDR2 SMNVEV (reference sequence). In DNA form, the CDR3 reads TGTGCCAGCGTACAGGGTGATCGCTCCTACGAGCAGTACTTC. Protein sequence: CASVQGDRSYEQYF.

The table lists this clone with a count of one. The V gene is TRBV19, the J gene TRBJ1-2, with 7 bases fitting TRBD1. Germline V gives CDR1 LNHDA, CDR2 SQIVND (reference sequence). The CDR3 totals 16 residues. V shed 3 bases, J shed 3 bases, and the junction held 10 bases outside the gene matches. The CDR3 region has the DNA TGTGCCAGTAGTATGGGACAGCCTCATTCATACTATGGCTACACCTTC. Translated: CASSMGQPHSYYGYTF. Combining the CDR3 with reference TRBV19 and TRBJ1-2 gives the whole variable domain DGGITQSPKYLFRKEGQNVTLSCEQNLNHDAMYWYRQDPGQGLRLIYYSQIVNDFQKGDIAEGYSVSREKKESFPLTVTSAQKNPTAFYLCASSMGQPHSYYGYTFGSGTRLTVV.

The genes are TRBV18 and TRBJ2-7, with D possibly TRBD2 on 6 matching bases. The V gene's germline CDR1 is KGHSH and CDR2 LQKENI. The CDR3 totals 14 residues. Trimming stripped 3 bases from V and 0 bases from J, with 9 bases between. The CDR3 protein is CASSPAGFSYEQYF. The CDR3 nucleotides read TGTGCCAGCTCACCGGCGGGGTTCTCCTACGAGCAGTACTTC.

The CDR3 protein is CASQGEFYGYTF. In nucleotides, the CDR3 is TGTGCCAGTCAAGGGGAATTCTATGGCTACACCTTC. The chain links TRBV7-2 to TRBJ1-2; tentatively, D is TRBD1 (5 bases). V lost 9 bases and J 4 bases, leaving 12 bases between the germline ends. Germline values: CDR1 SGHTA, CDR2 FQGNSA. The CDR3 sequence is 12 residues long.